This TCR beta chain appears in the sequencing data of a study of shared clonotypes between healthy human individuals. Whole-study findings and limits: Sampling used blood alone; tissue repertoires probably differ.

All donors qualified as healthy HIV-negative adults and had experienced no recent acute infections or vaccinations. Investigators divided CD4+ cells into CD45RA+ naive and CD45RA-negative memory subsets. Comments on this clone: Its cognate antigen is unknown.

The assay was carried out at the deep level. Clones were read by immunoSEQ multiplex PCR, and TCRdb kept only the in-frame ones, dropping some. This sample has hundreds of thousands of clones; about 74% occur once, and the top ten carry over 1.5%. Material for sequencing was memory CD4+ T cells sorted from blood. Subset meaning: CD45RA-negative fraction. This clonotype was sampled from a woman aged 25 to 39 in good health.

CDR3 residues: CASLYPYRGEQYF. CDR3 bases: TGTGCCAGCCTATACCCTTACCGCGGCGAGCAGTACTTC. The chain carries TRBV6-1 and TRBJ2-7; the D is unclear. V lost 8 bases and J 6 bases, leaving 17 bases between the germline ends. Looked up from germline, CDR1 is MNHNS and CDR2 is SASEGT. The CDR3 runs 13 residues.